These 32 T cell receptor beta chains share one sample of origin, sequenced in a study of T cells in Graves' hyperthyroidism and ophthalmopathy. RNA transcripts provided the source from which TCR beta CDR3 regions were amplified. First-round RT-PCR targeting the TCR CDR3 was performed with the HTBI primer set. TCRdb reanalysed the multiplex PCR reads using MiXCR and keeps one entry per CDR3 protein. Counted here are 500,000 or so distinct CDR3 sequences, roughly 18% occurring once; the ten biggest clones make up approximately 15%. The sequencing sample was made of blood. The origin of the receptors is a woman aged 18-29 years with Graves' ophthalmopathy.

This clonotype was observed at least ten times. V usage is TRBV3-1 and J usage is TRBJ2-7; D call uncertain. V lost 4 bases to trimming and J lost 4 bases, with 11 bases between them. CDR1 is LGHDT, CDR2 YNNKEL, per germline (reference sequence). There are 13 residues in the CDR3. The CDR3 region has the DNA TGTGCCAGCAGCCTCGGACCCGAGTACGAGCAGTACTTC. This translates into CASSLGPEYEQYF.

This clonotype was observed a handful of times. CDR3 DNA sequence: TGCAGCGTTGATACTTACTCCGACTACACCTTC. Translating it yields CSVDTYSDYTF. The rearrangement uses TRBV29-1 and TRBJ1-2; D not certain. Germline CDR1 is SQVTM and CDR2 is ANQGSEA. The V end was cut by 3 bases, the J end by 10 bases, with 12 bases between. The length of the CDR3 is 11 residues.

This clonotype was counted at least ten times. In DNA, the CDR3 is TGTGCCAGCAGCACCGACCCCCGGGGATGGGAGACCCAGTACTTC. This gives the protein CASSTDPRGWETQYF. This chain joins TRBV27 and TRBJ2-5; D is possibly TRBD2 (5 bases). V gave up 6 bases and J gave up 5 bases, with 19 bases separating them. Germline V CDR1 and CDR2: MNHEY, SMNVEV (reference sequence). The CDR3 is 15 residues long.

The CDR3: CAISESTGEQYF. In DNA, the CDR3 is TGTGCCATCAGCGAATCAACAGGGGAGCAGTACTTC. V usage is TRBV10-3 and J usage is TRBJ2-7; the D gene is possibly TRBD1 (6 bases). Trimming took off 6 bases at V and 7 bases at J, with 13 bases between the two ends. Germline V gene data show CDR1 as ENHRY and CDR2 as SYGVKD. The CDR3 is 12 residues long.

This clonotype appeared many times. The rearrangement uses TRBV20-1 and TRBJ1-1, with TRBD1 matching over 7 bases. CDR1 is DFQATT, CDR2 SNEGSKA, per germline (reference sequence). The CDR3 sequence is 15 residues long. After removal of 6 bases from V and 5 bases from J, the junction contained 15 bases not matched to a gene. CDR3 DNA sequence: TGCAGTGCCCACAAAGAGGGGGCTATGAGGACTGAAGCTTTCTTT. Its protein is CSAHKEGAMRTEAFF.

The chain uses TRBV6-2 or TRBV6-3 and TRBJ2-2; unclear D gene. Trimming removed 2 bases at V and 6 bases at J, with 13 bases between. Germline CDR1 reads MNHEY; CDR2 reads SVGEGT. CDR3 length equals 15 residues. This chain's CDR3 is CASSYLHPGAGELFF. As DNA, the CDR3 is TGTGCCAGCAGTTACCTTCACCCTGGGGCCGGGGAGCTGTTTTTT.

In the case of this clonotype: Being one base from a much bigger clone, this may be a read error. The CDR3 region is CAGSLRGGRGPEDNTEAFF. In DNA, the CDR3 is TGTGCCGGCAGTCTCAGGGGGGGCAGGGGGCCGGAGGATAACACTGAAGCTTTCTTT. The chain joins TRBV6-2 or TRBV6-3 to TRBJ1-1, with 8 nucleotides matching TRBD1. Germline V gives CDR1 MNHEY, CDR2 SVGEGT. The CDR3 loop spans 19 amino acids.

There are many counts of this clonotype. The chain recombines TRBV11-2 with TRBJ2-1, with D possibly being TRBD2 (6 bases). V was clipped by 6 bases and J by 8 bases, with 20 bases between them. Germline CDR1 and CDR2: SGHAT and FQNNGV. The CDR3 has 15 amino acids. Here the CDR3 reads CASSPVGTPFDEQFF. CDR3 DNA: TGTGCCAGCAGTCCCGTGGGGACTCCTTTCGATGAGCAGTTCTTC.

In DNA form, the CDR3 reads TGTGCCAGCAGTCCAGGGGACAGGGCTGCAACTAATGAAAAACTGTTTTTT. Its protein product is CASSPGDRAATNEKLFF. This chain links TRBV27 with TRBJ1-4, with TRBD1 matching over 9 bases. CDR3 size: 17 residues. After removal of 5 bases from V and 0 bases from J, the junction contained 7 bases not matched to a gene. Germline-derived CDR1 and CDR2 are MNHEY and SMNVEV (reference sequence).

This clonotype was seen once. A read error may explain this, as a much larger clone is one base away. The V and J genes are TRBV7-9 and TRBJ2-7; TRBD1 matches 10 bases. The germline V gene encodes CDR1 SEHNR and CDR2 FQNEAQ (reference sequence). The CDR3 consists of 14 residues. The CDR3 loop reads CASGLPGTGVEQYF. The CDR3 DNA follows: TGTGCCAGCGGCTTGCCCGGGACAGGGGTCGAGCAGTACTTC.

Ten or more counts support this clonotype. This sequence joins TRBV7-2 and TRBJ2-3; D gene uncertain. The CDR3 length is 15 residues. Germline V gives CDR1 SGHTA, CDR2 FQGNSA. Trimming pared 1 base from V and 6 bases from J, leaving 14 bases between. The CDR3 nucleotides read TGTGCCAGCAGCTTAGTACTACCTCGGCTCGATACGCAGTATTTT. Translating it yields CASSLVLPRLDTQYF.

This clonotype has more than one count but fewer than ten. The rearrangement joins TRBV19 to TRBJ2-1; 7 nucleotides line up with TRBD2. This CDR3 is built from 17 residues. Germline V CDR1 and CDR2: LNHDA, SQIVND (reference sequence). Trimming removed 2 bases from V and 0 bases from J; junction bases left unmatched: 7. CDR3 protein: CASSISLAVSSYNEQFF. The CDR3 DNA sequence: TGTGCCAGTAGTATATCCCTAGCGGTCAGCTCCTACAATGAGCAGTTCTTC.

This clonotype was recorded a few times. The V gene is TRBV30, the J gene TRBJ2-7; no clear D. The V gene's germline CDR1 is GTSNPN and CDR2 SVGIG (reference sequence). Trimming took off 7 bases at V and 7 bases at J, with 14 bases between the two ends. This CDR3 is built from 11 residues. In nucleotides, the CDR3 is TGTGCCTTGGAAGTGCTGGAAGAGCAGTACTTC. Translated: CALEVLEEQYF. The full variable domain, completed using reference TRBV30 and TRBJ2-7, is SQTIHQWPATLVQPVGSPLSLECTVEGTSNPNLYWYRQAAGRGLQLLFYSVGIGQISSEVPQNLSASRPQDRQFILSSKKLLLSDSGFYLCALEVLEEQYFGPGTRLTVT.

This clonotype was found a few times. This rearrangement joins TRBV3-1 to TRBJ2-1; 8 nucleotides match TRBD2. Per the germline V gene, CDR1 is LGHDT and CDR2 is YNNKEL (reference sequence). This CDR3 is 15 amino acids long. Trimming took 0 bases from V and 8 from J; bases not matched to a gene: 6. In DNA, the CDR3 is TGTGCCAGCAGCCAAGATCGGATAGCGGGGCATGAGCAGTTCTTC. Protein product: CASSQDRIAGHEQFF.

J is TRBJ2-2 and V is TRBV29-1; no clear D gene. The V gene lost 4 bases and the J gene lost 5 bases, with 11 bases spanning the gap. The CDR3 runs 13 residues. Germline-derived CDR1 and CDR2 are SQVTM and ANQGSEA. The CDR3 DNA sequence: TGCAGCGTTGGCATTCGATTGACCGGGGAGCTGTTTTTT. Amino acids: CSVGIRLTGELFF.

V is TRBV27 and J is TRBJ2-5; 9 bases align to TRBD1. Losses at the gene ends were 6 bases for V and 5 bases for J; bases not matched to a gene: 7. Germline V CDR1 and CDR2: MNHEY, SMNVEV (reference sequence). The CDR3 is 14 residues long. The CDR3 protein is CASRWTGESETQYF. As DNA, the CDR3 is TGTGCCAGCAGATGGACAGGGGAATCGGAGACCCAGTACTTC.

The chain links TRBV19 to TRBJ1-5; D gene ambiguous. The CDR3 is made up of 12 amino acids. Germline V CDR1 and CDR2: LNHDA, SQIVND (reference sequence). Trimming took off 5 bases at V and 10 bases at J, with 12 bases between the two ends. The CDR3 region has the DNA TGTGCCAGTAGTGCTCAGGTGGGCCCCCAGCATTTT. It is translated as CASSAQVGPQHF.

This clonotype was counted a few times. The rearrangement joins TRBV15 to TRBJ2-3; D call uncertain. CDR3 length equals 13 residues. The germline V and J ends were trimmed by 0 bases and 6 bases, with 7 bases remaining between them. The germline gives CDR1 LNHNV, CDR2 YYDKDF (reference sequence). As DNA, the CDR3 is TGTGCCACCAGCAGAGATGACGGGGATACGCAGTATTTT. Its protein is CATSRDDGDTQYF.

The table lists this clonotype with many counts. The chain employs TRBV9 and TRBJ2-7, with 10 bases fitting TRBD1. The CDR3 loop spans 14 amino acids. V lost 4 bases, J lost 5 bases, and 6 bases stayed unmatched. CDR1 SGDLS and CDR2 YYNGEE come from the germline V gene. The CDR3 protein is CASSTSGTGDEQYF. CDR3 DNA: TGTGCCAGCAGCACATCCGGGACAGGGGACGAGCAGTACTTC.

This clonotype was detected a few times. The chain is built from TRBV19 and TRBJ1-1; D gene ambiguous. Trimming removed 1 base at V and 1 base at J, with 10 bases between. This CDR3 contains 15 residues. CDR1 and CDR2 from the germline V gene are LNHDA and SQIVND (reference sequence). The CDR3 protein is CASSIVGRGNTEAFF. CDR3 bases: TGTGCCAGTAGTATAGTCGGCCGGGGGAACACTGAAGCTTTCTTT.

This chain links TRBV10-3 with TRBJ2-3, with D perhaps given as TRBD1 or TRBD2 (5 bases each). The length of the CDR3 is 13 residues. Per germline, CDR1 ENHRY and CDR2 SYGVKD. V lost 0 bases and J 4 bases, leaving 5 bases between the germline ends. CDR3 amino acids: CAISESGADTQYF. DNA for the CDR3: TGTGCCATCAGTGAGTCGGGGGCAGATACGCAGTATTTT.

This clonotype was detected many times. The CDR3 DNA sequence: TGTGCCAGCAGTCACCAGGGTGGGGGTCAGCCCCAGCATTTT. It codes for CASSHQGGGQPQHF. The chain combines TRBV27 with TRBJ1-5, with a possible D match to TRBD1 (5 bases). With 5 bases removed from V and 6 bases from J, the gap between germline ends came to 14 bases. There are 14 residues in the CDR3. The germline V gene has CDR1 MNHEY and CDR2 SMNVEV (reference sequence).

This clonotype has a count of ten or more. This chain joins TRBV20-1 and TRBJ2-3, with D perhaps TRBD1 (5 bases). The CDR3 extends over 11 amino acids. Trimming took 6 bases from V and 6 from J, leaving 10 bases between them. Germline V gives CDR1 DFQATT, CDR2 SNEGSKA (reference sequence). DNA for the CDR3: TGCAGTGCAGAGCAGGGTGATACGCAGTATTTT. This translates into CSAEQGDTQYF.

The J gene is TRBJ1-6, the V gene TRBV11-2; no reliable D call. This CDR3 has 16 amino acids. Germline CDR1 reads SGHAT; CDR2 reads FQNNGV. Deletions cut 0 bases from V and 0 bases from J, with 6 bases between. Here the CDR3 reads CASSLEGYSYNSPLHF. The CDR3 coding sequence is TGTGCCAGCAGCTTAGAAGGATACTCCTATAATTCACCCCTCCACTTT.

The table lists this clonotype with many counts. This chain links TRBV27 with TRBJ2-1; possibly TRBD2 for D (6 bases). Germline CDR1 MNHEY, CDR2 SMNVEV (reference sequence). The V end lost 4 bases, the J end lost 2 bases, and 15 bases lay between the germline ends. This CDR3 has 16 amino acids. Here the CDR3 DNA reads TGTGCCAGCAGTTCAATCCAGGCGGGGACCTACAATGAGCAGTTCTTC. As protein: CASSSIQAGTYNEQFF.

This clonotype occurred many times. CDR3 loop: CASRRRTSGGRNEQFF. The DNA of the CDR3 is TGTGCCAGCAGAAGGCGGACTAGCGGGGGGCGCAATGAGCAGTTCTTC. The chain uses TRBV6-1 and TRBJ2-1; 14 bases match TRBD2. The CDR3 runs 16 residues. V was pared by 6 bases and J by 6 bases, with 7 bases of the junction left unmatched. The germline gives CDR1 MNHNS, CDR2 SASEGT.

The chain combines TRBV30 with TRBJ1-2; tentative D call: TRBD1 (5 bases). CDR1 GTSNPN and CDR2 SVGIG come from the germline V gene (reference sequence). V was cut by 0 bases and J by 7 bases, with 15 bases left in between. The CDR3 totals 14 residues. The CDR3, as DNA: TGTGCCTGGAGTGTACGTTCTGGGGGTAGTGGCTACACCTTC. Translating gives CAWSVRSGGSGYTF.

The chain couples TRBV6-1 to TRBJ1-1; D gene ambiguous. Trimming pared 6 bases from V and 7 bases from J, leaving 15 bases between. The CDR3 loop spans 13 amino acids. Germline assignment: CDR1 MNHNS and CDR2 SASEGT. CDR3 bases: TGTGCCAGCAGCTTCCCCACTAATGGTGAAGCTTTCTTT. This codes for CASSFPTNGEAFF.

The chain links TRBV4-2 to TRBJ1-2; TRBD1 agrees at 7 bases. The CDR3 is 15 amino acids. V trimming: 0 bases; J trimming: 8 bases; junction bases outside the gene matches: 9. The germline V gene has CDR1 LGHNA and CDR2 YNFKEQ. CDR3 amino acids: CASSQDYGTALGYTF. In DNA, the CDR3 is TGTGCCAGCAGCCAAGATTACGGGACAGCCCTCGGCTACACCTTC.

The chain has TRBV19 and TRBJ1-4; possibly TRBD1 for D (5 bases). Germline V CDR1 and CDR2: LNHDA, SQIVND (reference sequence). Between the trimmed V and J ends, which lost 8 bases and 7 bases, there was a span of 17 bases. This CDR3 is built from 14 residues. The CDR3 DNA is TGTGCCAGTGACCCGGGCCAGGGATTTGAAAAACTGTTTTTT. Translation gives CASDPGQGFEKLFF.

There are a few counts of this clonotype. A much larger clone is a single base away; this may be a read error. The rearrangement joins TRBV27 to TRBJ1-1; no firm D call. Per the germline V gene, CDR1 is MNHEY and CDR2 is SMNVEV (reference sequence). The CDR3 runs 13 residues. The chain's CDR3 is CASSQDLNAEAFF. CDR3 DNA: TGTGCCAGCAGCCAAGACTTGAACGCTGAAGCTTTCTTT.

This clonotype was seen only a few times. In DNA, the CDR3 is TGTGCCAGCAGTGAAACAGGGCGGGATCAGAGGCAGTTCTTC. Its translation: CASSETGRDQRQFF. The chain carries TRBV6-1 and TRBJ2-1; D possibly matches TRBD1 or TRBD2 (6 bases each). The CDR3 contains 14 residues. The V and J ends lost 2 bases and 12 bases respectively, with 17 bases between them. Germline assignment: CDR1 MNHNS and CDR2 SASEGT.